A single sample gave rise to the 27 T cell receptor beta chains below, sequenced in a study of a mutant IDH1 vaccine in newly diagnosed glioma. The data were produced by immunoSEQ multiplex PCR, yet TCRdb's version contains in-frame clones alone and is incomplete. The sample has roughly 50,000 clones; about three quarters are singletons. Their antigens remain unidentified. Described time point: week 5, during vaccination. Every vaccination contained 300 ug of the mutant IDH1 20-mer peptide and was paired with topical imiquimod. The sample in question was PBMCs, obtained from a glioma patient whose treatment included an IDH1 peptide vaccine. The receptors here all came from a woman aged 40 to 50 with glioma.

The chain is built from TRBV21-1 and TRBJ1-2. TRBV21-1 is marked as a pseudogene. This CDR3 region has 17 residues. In DNA form, the CDR3 reads TGTGCCAGCAGCAAAAAGTGGAGATTCGAAACTAACTATGGCTACACCTTC. This encodes CASSKKWRFETNYGYTF.

This clone was seen a single time. The J gene is TRBJ2-2, the V gene TRBV4-1; 9 nucleotides match TRBD1. The V gene's germline CDR1 is MGHRA and CDR2 YSYEKL. Trimming removed 4 bases from V and 2 bases from J; junction bases left unmatched: 8. The CDR3 has 17 amino acids. This CDR3 is CASSRLGTGINTGELFF. In nucleotides, the CDR3 is TGCGCCAGCAGCCGCTTAGGGACAGGGATTAACACCGGGGAGCTGTTTTTT.

V and J are TRBV5-4 and TRBJ2-2; D gene uncertain. The CDR3 has 15 amino acids. Germline values: CDR1 SGHNT, CDR2 YYREEE (reference sequence). The germline V and J ends were trimmed by 4 bases and 3 bases, with 13 bases remaining between them. The CDR3 DNA sequence: TGTGCCAGCAGCCGCGAAGGGAAATACACCGGGGAGCTGTTTTTT. It is translated as CASSREGKYTGELFF.

By proportion, this clone is medium-sized. This sequence joins TRBV29-1 and TRBJ1-1; D is ambiguous. Looked up from germline, CDR1 is SQVTM and CDR2 is ANQGSEA. This CDR3 is built from 9 residues. V was clipped by 4 bases and J by 6 bases, with 3 bases between them. CDR3 sequence: CSVGPEAFF. Written as DNA, the CDR3 is TGCAGCGTTGGACCTGAAGCTTTCTTT.

The rearrangement links TRBV2 to TRBJ2-6; TRBD2 is a possible D gene (5 bases). The germline CDR1 and CDR2 sequences are SNHLY and FYNNEI. This CDR3 has 15 residues. V was clipped by 8 bases and J by 0 bases, with 11 bases between them. In DNA, the CDR3 is TGTGCCAGCTTAGGAGGTAACTCTGGGGCCAACGTCCTGACTTTC. Protein product: CASLGGNSGANVLTF.

The chain links TRBV7-9 to TRBJ1-2; possibly TRBD1 for D (5 bases). CDR1 and CDR2 from the germline V gene are SEHNR and FQNEAQ (reference sequence). The CDR3 loop spans 14 amino acids. Deletions cut 5 bases from V and 2 bases from J, with 12 bases between. DNA of the CDR3: TGTGCCAGCAGCAACGTGGAGGGGAACTATGGCTACACCTTC. Translation: CASSNVEGNYGYTF.

This sequence joins TRBV5-6 and TRBJ1-6; TRBD1 aligns across 7 bases. Trimming removed 2 bases from V and 0 bases from J; junction bases left unmatched: 5. The CDR3 is 17 residues long. Germline loops: CDR1 SGHDT, CDR2 YYEEEE. Here the CDR3 reads CASSLNRDSSYNSPLHF. In DNA, the CDR3 is TGTGCCAGCAGCTTAAACCGGGACAGCTCCTATAATTCACCCCTCCACTTT.

This chain links TRBV29-1 with TRBJ2-7; the D is unclear. From germline, CDR1 is SQVTM and CDR2 ANQGSEA. V lost 4 bases, J lost 4 bases, and 5 bases lay in between. The length of the CDR3 is 10 residues. The CDR3 is CSVGQYEQYF. The CDR3, as DNA: TGCAGCGTTGGGCAATACGAGCAGTACTTC.

This clone was counted only a few times. The V and J genes are TRBV2 and TRBJ1-2; 8 nucleotides line up with TRBD1. Germline V gives CDR1 SNHLY, CDR2 FYNNEI. Losses at the gene ends were 4 bases for V and 4 bases for J; bases not matched to a gene: 2. CDR3 length: 13 residues. In nucleotides, the CDR3 is TGTGCCAGCAGTGTGACAGGGGCCTATGGCTACACCTTC. It translates to CASSVTGAYGYTF. Based on the CDR3 plus reference TRBV2 and TRBJ1-2, the full variable domain is EPEVTQTPSHQVTQMGQEVILRCVPISNHLYFYWYRQILGQKVEFLVSFYNNEISEKSEIFDDQFSVERPDGSNFTLKIRSTKLEDSAMYFCASSVTGAYGYTFGSGTRLTVV.

This chain connects TRBV5-6 to TRBJ1-2; 10 bases align to TRBD1. In germline, CDR1 is SGHDT, CDR2 YYEEEE. This CDR3 contains 16 residues. V was clipped by 3 bases and J by 3 bases; unmatched bases: 8. The CDR3 loop reads CASSSGTGERHYGYTF. The CDR3 DNA follows: TGTGCCAGCAGCTCCGGGACAGGGGAGCGTCACTATGGCTACACCTTC. Filled out from reference TRBV5-6 and TRBJ1-2, the complete variable domain reads DAGVTQSPTHLIKTRGQQVTLRCSPKSGHDTVSWYQQALGQGPQFIFQYYEEEERQRGNFPDRFSGHQFPNYSSELNVNALLLGDSALYLCASSSGTGERHYGYTFGSGTRLTVV.

The genes are TRBV21-1 and TRBJ1-5; TRBD1, the table's D call, lacks a check against the DNA. TRBV21-1 is described as a pseudogene. The CDR3 spans 14 residues. The CDR3 is CASSKGPGVQPQHF. DNA for the CDR3: TGTGCCAGCAGCAAAGGCCCAGGGGTCCAGCCCCAGCATTTT.

V and J are TRBV5-4 and TRBJ1-2; D uncertain. Trimming shortened V by 0 bases and J by 2 bases, and 14 bases separated the two germline ends. This CDR3 spans 16 amino acids. Germline CDR1 and CDR2: SGHNT and YYREEE (reference sequence). The CDR3 region has the DNA TGTGCCAGCAGCTTGGGACGGGAGGGCCTCAACTATGGCTACACCTTC. Amino acids: CASSLGREGLNYGYTF. The variable domain in full, with the rest retrieved from reference TRBV5-4 and TRBJ1-2, is ETGVTQSPTHLIKTRGQQVTLRCSSQSGHNTVSWYQQALGQGPQFIFQYYREEENGRGNFPPRFSGLQFPNYSSELNVNALELDDSALYLCASSLGREGLNYGYTFGSGTRLTVV.

The V gene is TRBV1, the J gene TRBJ1-2. TRBV1 is marked as a pseudogene. The CDR3 length is 14 residues. CDR3 coding DNA: TGCACCAGCAGCCCGACCGGGGGGCTATTTGGCTACACCTTC. Protein sequence: CTSSPTGGLFGYTF.

This clone occurred a few times. This sequence joins TRBV5-1 and TRBJ1-1; 7 bases line up with TRBD1. This CDR3 is 13 amino acids long. The germline V gene has CDR1 SGHRS and CDR2 YFSETQ. J lost 4 bases, V lost 2 bases, and 2 bases had no gene match. In DNA form, the CDR3 reads TGCGCCAGCAGCTTAGGGGGCGGCACTGAAGCTTTCTTT. Residues: CASSLGGGTEAFF.

The chain combines TRBV5-6 with TRBJ2-7, with a tentative D call TRBD1 (6 bases). This CDR3 spans 13 amino acids. The germline V gene encodes CDR1 SGHDT and CDR2 YYEEEE. The ends were cut back, 2 bases at V and 3 bases at J, with 9 bases in the middle. The CDR3 nucleotides read TGTGCCAGCAGCTTACAACAGGGCTACGAGCAGTACTTC. Translating gives CASSLQQGYEQYF.

This clone has a single count. The chain employs TRBV30 and TRBJ2-2; D is uncertain. Trimming pared 3 bases from V and 3 bases from J, leaving 5 bases between. Germline lookup yields CDR1 GTSNPN and CDR2 SVGIG (reference sequence). CDR3 length equals 12 residues. The CDR3 DNA follows: TGTGCCTGGAGGGCGGACACCGGGGAGCTGTTTTTT. Translated: CAWRADTGELFF.

The V gene is TRBV7-7, the J gene TRBJ2-7, with D tentatively TRBD1 (5 bases). CDR1 and CDR2 (germline): SSHAT, FNYEAQ (reference sequence). The CDR3 runs 13 residues. The CDR3 sequence is CATIATRDYEQYF. The CDR3 region has the DNA TGTGCTACCATAGCTACCAGGGACTACGAGCAGTACTTC.

The chain uses TRBV9 and TRBJ1-1; maybe TRBD1 (5 bases). The ends were cut back, 2 bases at V and 5 bases at J, with 16 bases in the middle. This CDR3 has 15 amino acids. Germline V gene lookup returns CDR1 SGDLS and CDR2 YYNGEE. CDR3 sequence: CASSVLGGDQTEAFF. DNA of the CDR3: TGTGCCAGCAGCGTGTTGGGGGGGGACCAGACTGAAGCTTTCTTT. The entire variable domain, with the rest obtained from reference TRBV9 and TRBJ1-1, is as follows: DSGVTQTPKHLITATGQRVTLRCSPRSGDLSVYWYQQSLDQGLQFLIQYYNGEERAKGNILERFSAQQFPDLHSELNLSSLELGDSALYFCASSVLGGDQTEAFFGQGTRLTVV.

This rearrangement joins TRBV25-1 to TRBJ2-1; TRBD2 agrees at 9 bases. Germline trimming cut 1 base from V and 7 bases from J; bases unmatched to any gene: 11. The CDR3 extends over 17 amino acids. The germline V gene has CDR1 MGHDK and CDR2 SYGVNS. The CDR3 nucleotides are TGTGCCAGCAGTGAATTCGGGGCGGGGGGGGAATGGAATGAGCAGTTCTTC. Protein sequence: CASSEFGAGGEWNEQFF. The whole variable domain, remainder taken from reference TRBV25-1 and TRBJ2-1, is EADIYQTPRYLVIGTGKKITLECSQTMGHDKMYWYQQDPGMELHLIHYSYGVNSTEKGDLSSESTVSRIRTEHFPLTLESARPSHTSQYLCASSEFGAGGEWNEQFFGPGTRLTVL.

The chain uses TRBV19 and TRBJ1-2; D is undetermined. Trimming removed 3 bases from V and 0 bases from J, with 14 bases in between. The CDR3 has 16 amino acids. Germline CDR1 is LNHDA and CDR2 is SQIVND (reference sequence). The DNA of the CDR3 is TGTGCCAGTAGTATCGCCCCCCGAGGGTCTAACTATGGCTACACCTTC. It specifies CASSIAPRGSNYGYTF.

The rearrangement uses TRBV30 and TRBJ1-5; TRBD1 matches at 8 bases. With 5 bases clipped from V and 7 bases from J, the junction kept 7 bases outside the gene matches. The CDR3 is 13 amino acids. Looked up from germline, CDR1 is GTSNPN and CDR2 is SVGIG (reference sequence). CDR3 protein: CAWGPTGGQPQHF. The CDR3 DNA is TGTGCCTGGGGACCCACAGGGGGACAGCCCCAGCATTTT.

This clone was counted a few times. At one end the junction does not follow the germline gene, possibly because of a read error. CDR3 sequence reads: CASSIGSRGVQPQHF. DNA of the CDR3: TGTGCCAGTAGCATAGGTAGTAGGGGCGTTCAGCCCCAGCATTTT. This chain joins TRBV19 and TRBJ1-5; perhaps TRBD1 as D (5 bases). Germline loops: CDR1 LNHDA, CDR2 SQIVND (reference sequence). The CDR3 is 15 residues long. Drawing the rest from reference TRBV19 and TRBJ1-5, the complete variable domain is DGGITQSPKYLFRKEGQNVTLSCEQNLNHDAMYWYRQDPGQGLRLIYYSQIVNDFQKGDIAEGYSVSREKKESFPLTVTSAQKNPTAFYLCASSIGSRGVQPQHFGDGTRLSIL.

The chain has TRBV5-1 and TRBJ1-4; D ambiguous. Trimming left V 0 bases short and J 4 bases short, with 7 bases between. The CDR3 covers 14 residues. In germline, CDR1 is SGHRS, CDR2 YFSETQ. CDR3 region: CASSLVRHNEKLFF. As DNA, the CDR3 is TGCGCCAGCAGCTTGGTCCGGCATAATGAAAAACTGTTTTTT.

The genes are TRBV11-2 and TRBJ2-4; the D is unclear. Germline assignment: CDR1 SGHAT and CDR2 FQNNGV. This CDR3 comprises 12 residues. V lost 1 base, J lost 8 bases, and 6 bases lay in between. CDR3 nucleotides: TGTGCCAGCAGCTTAGCATGGGACATTCAGTACTTC. This sequence encodes CASSLAWDIQYF.

This clone was detected once. The chain links TRBV6-1 to TRBJ2-4; 8 positions agree with TRBD1. J was trimmed by 6 bases and V by 5 bases; bases with no gene match: 0. The CDR3 consists of 12 residues. Per the germline V gene, CDR1 is MNHNS and CDR2 is SASEGT. CDR3 coding DNA: TGTGCCAGCAGTACAGGGGGAAACATTCAGTACTTC. Residues: CASSTGGNIQYF.

J is TRBJ2-1 and V is TRBV29-1; 14 bases line up with TRBD2. Germline lookup yields CDR1 SQVTM and CDR2 ANQGSEA. V lost 1 base and J lost 10; bases outside the gene matches: 6. This CDR3 spans 15 amino acids. CDR3 residues: CSVEGTSGGLGEQFF. CDR3 DNA sequence: TGCAGCGTTGAAGGGACTAGCGGGGGGCTAGGCGAGCAGTTCTTC.

The chain carries TRBV29-1 and TRBJ2-1; 9 nucleotides match TRBD1. Germline values: CDR1 SQVTM, CDR2 ANQGSEA. The CDR3 is 14 amino acids. V lost 4 bases to trimming and J lost 8 bases; unmatched junction nucleotides: 9. CDR3 residues: CSVGVDRGRDEQFF. The CDR3 DNA is TGCAGCGTTGGAGTGGACAGGGGTCGGGATGAGCAGTTCTTC.